The 13 T cell receptor beta chains reported below all come from one sample, sequenced in a study of read filtering for tumor transcriptome and immune sequencing. This library used around 400 ng RNA and molecular barcoded adaptors spanning alpha/delta and beta/gamma chains. TCRdb independently ran MiXCR on the reads; one entry per CDR3 protein. The data contain more than 55,000 distinct CDR3 sequences, roughly a fifth of them singletons. The material sequenced was a population of CD138-negative cells sorted from bone marrow. The source is a donor over 35 with multiple myeloma.

This clonotype was seen ten or more times. This chain uses TRBV29-1 with TRBJ2-5, with 8 bases aligning to TRBD2. The CDR3 length is 12 residues. Germline V CDR1 and CDR2: SQVTM, ANQGSEA. V trimming: 8 bases; J trimming: 4 bases; junction bases outside the gene matches: 6. CDR3 DNA sequence: TGCAGCTGGGGTGCGGGAGGAGAGACCCAGTACTTC. As protein: CSWGAGGETQYF.

This clonotype showed up just a few times. The genes are TRBV6-1 and TRBJ1-5; possible D gene TRBD1, 5 bases. Germline V CDR1 and CDR2: MNHNS, SASEGT. The CDR3 contains 15 residues. V shed 2 bases and J shed 7 bases, with 15 bases lying between them. CDR3 sequence reads: CASSEHWGAGQPQHF. In nucleotides, the CDR3 is TGTGCCAGCAGTGAACATTGGGGCGCGGGGCAGCCCCAGCATTTT.

This clonotype was counted a few times. A much larger clone lies a single base off, so this may be a read error. V gene TRBV4-1 combines with J gene TRBJ2-7; 14 bases align to TRBD2. The CDR3 has 15 amino acids. Germline CDR1 is MGHRA and CDR2 is YSYEKL. CDR3 DNA: TGCACCAGCAGCCTGACTAGCGGGAGGGAGTACGAGCAGTACTTC. Protein product: CTSSLTSGREYEQYF.

This clonotype was seen only a few times. The chain carries TRBV3-1 and TRBJ1-1; tentative D call: TRBD1 (5 bases). Germline V CDR1 and CDR2: LGHDT, YNNKEL (reference sequence). CDR3 size: 14 residues. Trimming shortened V by 0 bases and J by 5 bases, and 10 bases separated the two germline ends. This CDR3 reads CASSQESGQTEAFF. CDR3 nucleotides: TGTGCCAGCAGCCAAGAGTCAGGGCAGACTGAAGCTTTCTTT.

This clonotype was found a few times. This sequence joins TRBV18 and TRBJ2-7; 7 bases align to TRBD2. CDR3 size: 15 residues. The V gene end was trimmed by 6 bases and the J gene end by 2 bases; junction bases not matched to a gene: 10. The V gene's germline CDR1 is KGHSH and CDR2 LQKENI. CDR3 DNA sequence: TGTGCCAGCTCTCGAGGGGAGGGCCTAACCTACGAGCAGTACTTC. This sequence encodes CASSRGEGLTYEQYF.

This clonotype was seen at least ten times. The chain recombines TRBV29-1 with TRBJ2-7; D gene unclear. Germline V gives CDR1 SQVTM, CDR2 ANQGSEA. The CDR3 contains 15 residues. V was cut by 2 bases and J by 3 bases, with 17 bases left in between. The CDR3 protein is CSVEKGQAPVYEQYF. In nucleotides, the CDR3 is TGCAGCGTTGAAAAGGGTCAGGCGCCGGTCTACGAGCAGTACTTC.

This chain connects TRBV28 to TRBJ1-2; 9 bases agree with TRBD1. Germline V gene sequence: CDR1 MDHEN, CDR2 SYDVKM. V shed 7 bases and J 0 bases; nucleotides not matched to a gene: 9. The CDR3 spans 16 residues. CDR3 loop: CASKWEGQGSNYGYTF. In DNA, the CDR3 is TGTGCCAGCAAGTGGGAAGGACAGGGGTCTAACTATGGCTACACCTTC.

About this clonotype: This could be a read error, since a much larger clone is one nucleotide away. Here the CDR3 reads CSATRLDMDTEAFF. The CDR3 bases are TGCAGTGCTACCCGGTTGGATATGGACACTGAAGCTTTCTTT. This chain uses TRBV20-1 with TRBJ1-1; D is undetermined. The CDR3 has 14 residues. Trimming removed 4 bases at V and 3 bases at J, with 15 bases between. The germline V gene encodes CDR1 DFQATT and CDR2 SNEGSKA (reference sequence).

The table lists this clonotype with a count of one. A read error may explain this, as a much larger clone is one base away. The gene calls are TRBV4-1 and TRBJ1-1; 8 bases match TRBD1. The V gene end was trimmed by 4 bases and the J gene end by 0 bases; junction bases not matched to a gene: 4. Germline V gives CDR1 MGHRA, CDR2 YSYEKL. The CDR3 sequence is 15 residues long. In DNA, the CDR3 is TGCGCCAGCAGCCCGGACAGGGTGGTGAACACTGAAGCTTTCTTT. It is translated as CASSPDRVVNTEAFF.

This clonotype was found many times. The CDR3, as DNA: TGTGCCAGCAGTGAAGGTAGGACAGGGGGTAGCAATCAGCCCCAGCATTTT. Translated: CASSEGRTGGSNQPQHF. The chain uses TRBV6-1 and TRBJ1-5; 10 positions match TRBD1. CDR3 length: 17 residues. The V segment lost 1 base and the J segment 0 bases; nucleotides outside the gene matches: 3. Per germline, CDR1 MNHNS and CDR2 SASEGT.

This clonotype was seen many times. This sequence joins TRBV29-1 and TRBJ1-1; no firm D call. The CDR3 totals 14 residues. The V gene's germline CDR1 is SQVTM and CDR2 ANQGSEA. V shed 3 bases and J shed 3 bases, with 14 bases lying between them. DNA for the CDR3: TGCAGCGTTGACCCAACACGATTGGACACTGAAGCTTTCTTT. It yields the protein CSVDPTRLDTEAFF.

In the case of this clonotype: This sequence may be a read error, since a much larger clone differs from it by one base. Here the CDR3 reads CTSSRGQGAGGELFF. CDR3 DNA sequence: TGTACCAGCAGCCGCGGACAGGGGGCAGGCGGGGAGCTGTTTTTT. The rearrangement joins TRBV3-1 to TRBJ2-2; 11 bases map to TRBD1. This CDR3 contains 15 residues. CDR1 is LGHDT and CDR2 is YNNKEL in the germline V gene (reference sequence).

This clonotype was recorded many times. The chain has TRBV10-3 and TRBJ2-3; maybe TRBD2 (5 bases). This CDR3 region has 13 residues. Germline-derived CDR1 and CDR2 are ENHRY and SYGVKD. Trimming removed 7 bases from V and 2 bases from J, with 10 bases in between. The CDR3 DNA reads as TGTGCCATCAAAGCGGTCCCCACAGATACGCAGTATTTT. Protein product: CAIKAVPTDTQYF.